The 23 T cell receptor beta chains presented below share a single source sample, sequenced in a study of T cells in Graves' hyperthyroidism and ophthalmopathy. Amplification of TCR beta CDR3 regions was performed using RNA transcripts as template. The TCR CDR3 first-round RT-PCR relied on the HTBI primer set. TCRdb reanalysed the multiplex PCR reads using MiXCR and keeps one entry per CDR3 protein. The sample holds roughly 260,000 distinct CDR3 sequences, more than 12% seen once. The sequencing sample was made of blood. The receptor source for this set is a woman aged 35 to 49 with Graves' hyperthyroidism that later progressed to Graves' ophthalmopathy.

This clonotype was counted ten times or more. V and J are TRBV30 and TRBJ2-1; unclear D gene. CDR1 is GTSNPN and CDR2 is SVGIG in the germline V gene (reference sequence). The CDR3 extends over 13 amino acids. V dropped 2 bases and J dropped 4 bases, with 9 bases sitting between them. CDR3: CAWSRQSYNEQFF. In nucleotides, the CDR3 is TGTGCCTGGAGTAGGCAATCGTACAATGAGCAGTTCTTC.

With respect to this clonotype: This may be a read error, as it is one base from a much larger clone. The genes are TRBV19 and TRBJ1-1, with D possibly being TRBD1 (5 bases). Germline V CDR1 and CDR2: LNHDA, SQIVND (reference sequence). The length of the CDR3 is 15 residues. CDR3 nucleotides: TGTGCCAGTAATATAGTAGACAGACCGAACACTGAAGCTTTCTTT. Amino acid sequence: CASNIVDRPNTEAFF.

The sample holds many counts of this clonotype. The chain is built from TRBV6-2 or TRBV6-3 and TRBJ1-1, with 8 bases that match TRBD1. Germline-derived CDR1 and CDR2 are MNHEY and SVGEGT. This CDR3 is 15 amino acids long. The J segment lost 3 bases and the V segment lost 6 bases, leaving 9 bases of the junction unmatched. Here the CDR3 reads CASSADRGRDTEAFF. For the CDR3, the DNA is TGTGCCAGCAGCGCCGACAGGGGCCGTGACACTGAAGCTTTCTTT.

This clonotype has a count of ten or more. The CDR3 DNA reads as TGTGCCATCAGTGAGGAGGGAATGAGCACAGATACGCAGTATTTT. Protein product: CAISEEGMSTDTQYF. The gene calls are TRBV10-3 and TRBJ2-3; D might be TRBD2 (5 bases). V was shortened by 2 bases and J by 0 bases, with 9 bases between the two germline ends. The CDR3 spans 15 residues. In germline, CDR1 is ENHRY, CDR2 SYGVKD.

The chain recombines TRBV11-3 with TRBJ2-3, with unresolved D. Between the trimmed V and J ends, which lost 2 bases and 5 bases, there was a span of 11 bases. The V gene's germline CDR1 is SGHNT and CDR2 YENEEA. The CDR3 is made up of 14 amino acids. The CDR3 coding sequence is TGTGCCAGCAGCTTAAACAGTCGCGGAGATACGCAGTATTTT. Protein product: CASSLNSRGDTQYF. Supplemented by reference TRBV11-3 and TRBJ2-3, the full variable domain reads EAGVVQSPRYKIIEKKQPVAFWCNPISGHNTLYWYLQNLGQGPELLIRYENEEAVDDSQLPKDRFSAERLKGVDSTLKIQPAELGDSAVYLCASSLNSRGDTQYFGPGTRLTVL.

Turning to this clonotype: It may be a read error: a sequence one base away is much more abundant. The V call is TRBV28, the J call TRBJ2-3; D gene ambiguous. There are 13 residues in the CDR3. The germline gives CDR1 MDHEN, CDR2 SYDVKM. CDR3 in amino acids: CANSEAFTDTQYF. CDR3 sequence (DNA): TGTGCCAACAGTGAGGCTTTCACAGATACGCAGTATTTT.

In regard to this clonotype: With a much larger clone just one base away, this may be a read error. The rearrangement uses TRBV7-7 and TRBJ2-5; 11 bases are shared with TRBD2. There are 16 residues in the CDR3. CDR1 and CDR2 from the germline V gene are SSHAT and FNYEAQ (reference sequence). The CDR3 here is CASSLSLAGATETQYF. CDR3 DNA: TGTGCTAGCAGCTTATCACTAGCGGGAGCCACAGAGACCCAGTACTTC.

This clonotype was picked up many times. The CDR3 nucleotides are TGTGCCAGCAGCGCCCCGCGGCAGTACTTC. As protein: CASSAPRQYF. This chain links TRBV11-2 with TRBJ2-7; D not certain. The germline V gene encodes CDR1 SGHAT and CDR2 FQNNGV. Deletions cut 5 bases from V and 9 bases from J, with 8 bases between. The CDR3 sequence is 10 residues long.

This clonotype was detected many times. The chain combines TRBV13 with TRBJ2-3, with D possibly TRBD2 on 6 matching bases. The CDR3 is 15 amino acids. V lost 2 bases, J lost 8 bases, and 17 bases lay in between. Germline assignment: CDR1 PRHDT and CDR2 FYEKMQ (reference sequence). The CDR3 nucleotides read TGTGCCAGCAGCTTAATAATCGGAGGGACCCCTACGCAGTATTTT. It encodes CASSLIIGGTPTQYF. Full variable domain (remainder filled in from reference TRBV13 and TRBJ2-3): AAGVIQSPRHLIKEKRETATLKCYPIPRHDTVYWYQQGPGQDPQFLISFYEKMQSDKGSIPDRFSAQQFSDYHSELNMSSLELGDSALYFCASSLIIGGTPTQYFGPGTRLTVL.

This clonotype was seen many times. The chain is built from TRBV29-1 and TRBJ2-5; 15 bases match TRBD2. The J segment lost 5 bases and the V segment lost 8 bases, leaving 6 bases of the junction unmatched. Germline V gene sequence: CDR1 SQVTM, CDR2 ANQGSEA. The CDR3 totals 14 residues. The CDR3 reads CSTNGLAGGETQYF. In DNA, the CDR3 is TGCAGCACCAACGGACTAGCGGGAGGGGAGACCCAGTACTTC.

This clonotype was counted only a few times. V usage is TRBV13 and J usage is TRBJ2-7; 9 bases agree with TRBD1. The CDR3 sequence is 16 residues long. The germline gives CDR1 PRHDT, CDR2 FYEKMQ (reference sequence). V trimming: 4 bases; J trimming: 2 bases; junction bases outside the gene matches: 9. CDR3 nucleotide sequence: TGTGCCAGCAGCTCAACCGGGACAGGGACTACCTACGAGCAGTACTTC. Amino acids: CASSSTGTGTTYEQYF.

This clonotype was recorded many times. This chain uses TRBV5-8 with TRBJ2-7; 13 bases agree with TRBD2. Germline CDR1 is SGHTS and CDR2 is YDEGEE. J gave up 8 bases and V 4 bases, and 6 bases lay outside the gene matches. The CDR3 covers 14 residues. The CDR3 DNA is TGTGCCAGCAGCGTTGGACTAGCGGGAGTCCAGCAGTACTTC. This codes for CASSVGLAGVQQYF.

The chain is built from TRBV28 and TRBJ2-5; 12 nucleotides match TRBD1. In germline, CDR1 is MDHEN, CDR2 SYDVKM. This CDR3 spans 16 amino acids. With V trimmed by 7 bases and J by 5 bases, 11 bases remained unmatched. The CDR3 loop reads CASTPAGTGGAETQYF. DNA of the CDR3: TGTGCCAGCACACCGGCCGGGACAGGGGGCGCGGAGACCCAGTACTTC.

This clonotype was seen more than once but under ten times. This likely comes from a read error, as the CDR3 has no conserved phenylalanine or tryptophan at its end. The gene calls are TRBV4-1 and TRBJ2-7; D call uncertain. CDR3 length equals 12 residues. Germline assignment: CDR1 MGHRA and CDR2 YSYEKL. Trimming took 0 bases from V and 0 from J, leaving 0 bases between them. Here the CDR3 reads CASSQDSYEQYL. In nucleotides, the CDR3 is TGCGCCAGCAGCCAAGACTCCTACGAGCAGTACCTC.

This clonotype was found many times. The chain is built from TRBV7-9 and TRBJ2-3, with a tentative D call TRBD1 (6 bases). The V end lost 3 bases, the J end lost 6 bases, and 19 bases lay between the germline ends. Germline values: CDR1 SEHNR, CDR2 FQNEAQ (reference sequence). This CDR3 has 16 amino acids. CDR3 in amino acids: CASSLSLGAVEDTQYF. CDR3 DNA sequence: TGTGCCAGCAGCTTGTCTTTGGGGGCAGTCGAGGATACGCAGTATTTT. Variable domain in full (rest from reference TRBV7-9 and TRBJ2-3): DTGVSQNPRHKITKRGQNVTFRCDPISEHNRLYWYRQTLGQGPEFLTYFQNEAQLEKSRLLSDRFSAERPKGSFSTLEIQRTEQGDSAMYLCASSLSLGAVEDTQYFGPGTRLTVL.

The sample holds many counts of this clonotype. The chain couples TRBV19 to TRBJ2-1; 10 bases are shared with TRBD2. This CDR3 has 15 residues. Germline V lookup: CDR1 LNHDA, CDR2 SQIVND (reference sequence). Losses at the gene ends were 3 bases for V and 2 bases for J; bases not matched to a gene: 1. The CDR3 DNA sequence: TGTGCCAGTAGTATCGGACTAGCGGCCTACAATGAGCAGTTCTTC. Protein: CASSIGLAAYNEQFF.

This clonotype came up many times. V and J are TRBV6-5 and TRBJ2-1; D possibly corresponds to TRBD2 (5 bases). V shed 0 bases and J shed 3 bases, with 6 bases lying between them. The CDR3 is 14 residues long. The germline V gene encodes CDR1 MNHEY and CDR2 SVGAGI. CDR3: CASSYSRGYNEQFF. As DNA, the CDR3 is TGTGCCAGCAGTTACTCCCGGGGCTACAATGAGCAGTTCTTC.

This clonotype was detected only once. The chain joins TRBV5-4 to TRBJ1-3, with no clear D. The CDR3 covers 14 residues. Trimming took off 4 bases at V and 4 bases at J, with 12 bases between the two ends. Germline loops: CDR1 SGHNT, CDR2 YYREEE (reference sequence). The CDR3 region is CASSPEGPGNTIYF. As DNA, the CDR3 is TGTGCCAGCAGCCCTGAGGGTCCGGGAAACACCATATATTTT. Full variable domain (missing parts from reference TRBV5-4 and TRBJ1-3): ETGVTQSPTHLIKTRGQQVTLRCSSQSGHNTVSWYQQALGQGPQFIFQYYREEENGRGNFPPRFSGLQFPNYSSELNVNALELDDSALYLCASSPEGPGNTIYFGEGSWLTVV.

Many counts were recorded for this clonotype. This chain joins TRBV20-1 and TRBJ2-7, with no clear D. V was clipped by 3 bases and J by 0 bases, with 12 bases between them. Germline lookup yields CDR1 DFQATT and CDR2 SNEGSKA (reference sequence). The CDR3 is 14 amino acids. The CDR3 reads CSASERLSSYEQYF. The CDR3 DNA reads TGCAGTGCTAGTGAGCGCCTGAGCTCCTACGAGCAGTACTTC.

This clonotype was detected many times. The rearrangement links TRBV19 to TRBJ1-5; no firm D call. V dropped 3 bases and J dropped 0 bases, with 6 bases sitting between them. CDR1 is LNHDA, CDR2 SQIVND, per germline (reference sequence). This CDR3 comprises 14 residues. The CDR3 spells CASSIKGSNQPQHF. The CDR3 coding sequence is TGTGCCAGTAGTATCAAGGGTAGCAATCAGCCCCAGCATTTT.

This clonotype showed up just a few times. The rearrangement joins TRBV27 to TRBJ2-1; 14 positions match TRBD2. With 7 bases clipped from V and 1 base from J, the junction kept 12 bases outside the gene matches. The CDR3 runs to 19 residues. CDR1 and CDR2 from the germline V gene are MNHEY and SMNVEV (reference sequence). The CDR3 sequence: CASKASGTSGSDSYNEQFF. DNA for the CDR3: TGTGCCAGCAAAGCATCCGGGACTAGCGGGAGCGATTCCTACAATGAGCAGTTCTTC.

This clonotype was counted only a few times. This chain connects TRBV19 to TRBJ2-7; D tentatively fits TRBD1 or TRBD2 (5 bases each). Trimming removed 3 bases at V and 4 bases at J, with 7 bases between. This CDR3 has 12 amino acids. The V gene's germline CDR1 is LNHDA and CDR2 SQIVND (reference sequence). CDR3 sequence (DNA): TGTGCCAGTAGTATTGGGGGATACGAGCAGTACTTC. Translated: CASSIGGYEQYF.

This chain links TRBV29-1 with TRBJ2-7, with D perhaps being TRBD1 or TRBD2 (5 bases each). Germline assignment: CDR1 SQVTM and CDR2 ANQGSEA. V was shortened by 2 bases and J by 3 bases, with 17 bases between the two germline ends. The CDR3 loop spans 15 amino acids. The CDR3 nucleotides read TGCAGCGTTGAAATGCTTGCGTGGGGGAACTACGAGCAGTACTTC. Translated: CSVEMLAWGNYEQYF.